What follows are 10 T cell receptor beta chains derived from one specimen sequenced in a study of cytomegalovirus exposure and HLA in healthy donors. PCR amplification relied on 60 Vbeta primers (plus 13 Jbeta primers). This table comes from immunoSEQ multiplex PCR, and its TCRdb copy is limited to in-frame clones, with some not included. Here the sample table reports 200,000 or so clones. The sample was PBMCs. Receptors were obtained from a boy aged 5-17 years in good health and CMV-seronegative.

The chain couples TRBV6-9 to TRBJ2-1; tentative D call: TRBD1 (6 bases). Trimming removed 5 bases from V and 0 bases from J, with 11 bases in between. Germline CDR1 and CDR2: MNHGY and SVAAGI. This CDR3 is 15 amino acids long. This CDR3 is CASSKQGSSYNEQFF. CDR3 DNA sequence: TGTGCCAGCAGTAAACAGGGTTCCTCCTACAATGAGCAGTTCTTC.

About this clone itself: In the same sample, other DNA sequences code for this CDR3. This rearrangement joins TRBV5-6 to TRBJ1-6; a possible D gene is TRBD1 (5 bases). The CDR3 length is 15 residues. V lost 5 bases and J 7 bases, leaving 16 bases between the germline ends. Germline CDR1 SGHDT, CDR2 YYEEEE. The CDR3 is CASRLAAGLNSPLHF. DNA for the CDR3: TGTGCCAGCAGGCTGGCAGCGGGACTAAATTCACCCCTCCACTTT.

The rearrangement links TRBV7-2 to TRBJ2-7; 10 nucleotides agree with TRBD2. Trimming at V came to 1 base and at J to 2 bases, leaving 5 bases not matched to a gene. CDR1 and CDR2 (germline): SGHTA, FQGNSA. This CDR3 is 16 amino acids long. The CDR3 region has the DNA TGTGCCAGCAGCTTAGATAGCGGGGGGAGTCCCTACGAGCAGTACTTC. Its translation is CASSLDSGGSPYEQYF.

The rearrangement joins TRBV2 to TRBJ1-1; D is undetermined. The germline V gene has CDR1 SNHLY and CDR2 FYNNEI. The CDR3 extends over 13 amino acids. The V end was cut by 7 bases, the J end by 1 base, with 10 bases between. CDR3 in DNA: TGTGCCAGCATTAATCAGGAGAACACTGAAGCTTTCTTT. Protein product: CASINQENTEAFF.

CDR3 loop: CAGSGEQLYEQYF. The CDR3 DNA reads TGTGCCGGATCAGGGGAGCAACTCTACGAGCAGTACTTC. The chain is built from TRBV2 and TRBJ2-7, with a weak D call TRBD1 (6 bases). CDR1 is SNHLY, CDR2 FYNNEI, per germline. Trimming took 11 bases from V and 3 from J, leaving 17 bases between them. The CDR3 extends over 13 amino acids.

The J gene is TRBJ2-5, the V gene TRBV4-3; 7 positions agree with TRBD2. Per germline, CDR1 LGHNA and CDR2 YSLEER. V shed 0 bases, J shed 7 bases, and the junction held 5 bases outside the gene matches. This CDR3 spans 14 amino acids. CDR3 residues: CASSQDRGDGTQYF. In DNA, the CDR3 is TGCGCCAGCAGCCAAGATCGGGGGGATGGGACCCAGTACTTC.

The chain combines TRBV19 with TRBJ2-5; 10 nucleotides align to TRBD2. Per germline, CDR1 LNHDA and CDR2 SQIVND (reference sequence). V shed 3 bases and J 4 bases; nucleotides not matched to a gene: 14. There are 18 residues in the CDR3. The CDR3 is CASSIEPPSGGTRETQYF. CDR3 coding DNA: TGTGCCAGTAGTATCGAACCCCCTAGCGGGGGAACGAGAGAGACCCAGTACTTC.

This sequence joins TRBV9 and TRBJ2-7, with 8 bases aligning to TRBD1. The CDR3 contains 13 residues. In germline, CDR1 is SGDLS, CDR2 YYNGEE. V shed 7 bases, J shed 3 bases, and the junction held 6 bases outside the gene matches. This CDR3 reads CASSEGQDYEQYF. CDR3 sequence (DNA): TGTGCCAGCTCCGAGGGACAGGACTACGAGCAGTACTTC. Filled out from reference TRBV9 and TRBJ2-7, the complete variable domain reads DSGVTQTPKHLITATGQRVTLRCSPRSGDLSVYWYQQSLDQGLQFLIQYYNGEERAKGNILERFSAQQFPDLHSELNLSSLELGDSALYFCASSEGQDYEQYFGPGTRLTVT.

The chain combines TRBV13 with TRBJ2-5; 7 bases agree with TRBD1. This CDR3 contains 14 residues. Per the germline V gene, CDR1 is PRHDT and CDR2 is FYEKMQ (reference sequence). Trimming removed 3 bases from V and 2 bases from J; junction bases left unmatched: 3. CDR3 sequence (DNA): TGTGCCAGCAGCTTGACAGGGTTTCAAGAGACCCAGTACTTC. It translates to CASSLTGFQETQYF.

J is TRBJ2-5 and V is TRBV5-1; D uncertain. Germline CDR1 reads SGHRS; CDR2 reads YFSETQ. Trimming shortened V by 4 bases and J by 1 base, and 8 bases separated the two germline ends. This CDR3 region has 13 residues. The DNA for the CDR3 is TGCGCCAGCAGCGCCCAACTCCAAGAGACCCAGTACTTC. Translation gives CASSAQLQETQYF.